This T cell receptor beta chain was profiled in a study of T cell responses to AZD1222 COVID-19 vaccine. Trimming left V 5 bases short and J 3 bases short, with 11 bases between. The CDR3 spans 14 residues. From germline, CDR1 is MDHEN and CDR2 SYDVKM. Sequencing was performed with immunoSEQ multiplex PCR; in TCRdb, only in-frame clones are kept and a portion is missing. This sample has fewer than 120,000 clones, with around 90% found just once. The chain joins TRBV28 to TRBJ2-1; D uncertain. This sequence originates from an adult who received the AZD1222 COVID-19 vaccine. The sample was peripheral blood, taken 28 days after the second AZD1222 dose. In DNA, the CDR3 is TGTGCCAGCAGTCGCCGTCAACTCTACAATGAGCAGTTCTTC. It encodes CASSRRQLYNEQFF.